This entry lists 10 T cell receptor beta chains sequenced from one sample in a study of T cells in Graves' hyperthyroidism and ophthalmopathy. Amplification targeted TCR beta CDR3 regions from RNA transcripts. The TCR CDR3 first-round RT-PCR relied on the HTBI primer set. In TCRdb, the multiplex PCR reads were re-called with MiXCR into one record per CDR3 protein. In the table there are around 520,000 distinct CDR3 sequences, 14% of which are singletons. The specimen was blood. The receptors were sampled from a woman in her forties with Graves' hyperthyroidism.

In the case of this clonotype: Since a much larger clone is just one base distant, this may be a read error. The chain couples TRBV20-1 to TRBJ2-1, with D possibly being TRBD2 (6 bases). The CDR3 consists of 19 residues. CDR1 and CDR2 from the germline V gene are DFQATT and SNEGSKA (reference sequence). The chain's CDR3 is CSASLSQSSNGSSYNEQSF. The DNA for the CDR3 is TGCAGTGCTAGTCTCTCCCAATCCTCGAACGGGAGCTCCTACAATGAGCAGTCCTTC.

The chain employs TRBV10-3 and TRBJ1-2, with 7 bases that match TRBD1. The CDR3 runs 14 residues. V trimming: 1 base; J trimming: 2 bases; junction bases outside the gene matches: 1. Germline lookup yields CDR1 ENHRY and CDR2 SYGVKD. Here the CDR3 DNA reads TGTGCCATCAGTGAGTTGGGACAGAACTATGGCTACACCTTC. Protein: CAISELGQNYGYTF.

This clonotype was recorded many times. This sequence joins TRBV20-1 and TRBJ2-1, with 10 bases fitting TRBD2. After removal of 5 bases from V and 0 bases from J, the junction contained 4 bases not matched to a gene. The CDR3 sequence is 15 residues long. Germline V gene sequence: CDR1 DFQATT, CDR2 SNEGSKA (reference sequence). The CDR3 spells CSARTSGVSYNEQFF. The CDR3 DNA reads TGCAGTGCTCGTACTAGCGGGGTCTCCTACAATGAGCAGTTCTTC.

This CDR3 reads CASSFRDRGRYEQYF. The CDR3 DNA reads TGTGCCAGCAGTTTCCGGGACAGGGGGCGATACGAGCAGTACTTC. The V gene is TRBV28, the J gene TRBJ2-7; 12 nucleotides line up with TRBD1. V lost 3 bases to trimming and J lost 4 bases; unmatched junction nucleotides: 4. The CDR3 runs to 15 residues. CDR1 is MDHEN and CDR2 is SYDVKM in the germline V gene. The full variable domain, rest sourced from reference TRBV28 and TRBJ2-7, is DVKVTQSSRYLVKRTGEKVFLECVQDMDHENMFWYRQDPGLGLRLIYFSYDVKMKEKGDIPEGYSVSREKKERFSLILESASTNQTSMYLCASSFRDRGRYEQYFGPGTRLTVT.

This clonotype was counted at least ten times. This chain connects TRBV28 to TRBJ2-7, with 10 bases identical to TRBD1. The CDR3 runs 15 residues. The V and J ends lost 6 bases and 1 base, in that order; junction bases with no gene match: 6. Germline V gives CDR1 MDHEN, CDR2 SYDVKM. Here the CDR3 DNA reads TGTGCCAGCAGAGACGGACAGGGGGGATCCTACGAGCAGTACTTC. It translates to CASRDGQGGSYEQYF.

The rearrangement uses TRBV20-1 and TRBJ1-6, with 7 bases fitting TRBD1. CDR3 length: 15 residues. V shed 2 bases and J 6 bases; nucleotides not matched to a gene: 7. Germline V gene lookup returns CDR1 DFQATT and CDR2 SNEGSKA (reference sequence). The CDR3 DNA reads as TGCAGTGCTAGAACGACTAGGGGGCTTAATTCACCCCTCCACTTT. Protein product: CSARTTRGLNSPLHF.

This clonotype was counted many times. The chain has TRBV3-1 and TRBJ2-7, with TRBD2 matching over 9 bases. The junction had 13 bases not matched to a gene; V was cut back by 1 base and J by 0 bases. The CDR3 extends over 19 amino acids. The germline V gene encodes CDR1 LGHDT and CDR2 YNNKEL (reference sequence). CDR3 nucleotide sequence: TGTGCCAGCAGCCAAGGAGGGGGCCTAGCGGGACCCTTCTCCTACGAGCAGTACTTC. This sequence encodes CASSQGGGLAGPFSYEQYF.

The CDR3 DNA sequence: TGTGCCAGCAGCGTAGATATGTTAAGAGCCAATGAGCAGTTCTTC. Residues: CASSVDMLRANEQFF. The rearrangement joins TRBV9 to TRBJ2-1; no clear D. Germline assignment: CDR1 SGDLS and CDR2 YYNGEE. Trimming left V 0 bases short and J 6 bases short, with 13 bases between. This CDR3 spans 15 amino acids.

Ten or more counts support this clonotype. The chain joins TRBV29-1 to TRBJ1-1; D unresolved. Germline V gives CDR1 SQVTM, CDR2 ANQGSEA. The CDR3 extends over 12 amino acids. V was pared by 4 bases and J by 4 bases, with 10 bases between. CDR3 sequence (DNA): TGCAGCGTTGCAGTCGGGAGCACTGAAGCTTTCTTT. Protein product: CSVAVGSTEAFF.

This clonotype was seen repeatedly, ten times or more. The V call is TRBV6-1, the J call TRBJ1-1; tentative D call: TRBD1 (5 bases). CDR1 and CDR2 (germline): MNHNS, SASEGT. Trimming stripped 5 bases from V and 8 bases from J, with 12 bases between. The CDR3 length is 12 residues. The CDR3 sequence is CASSYRQGEAFF. As DNA, the CDR3 is TGTGCCAGCAGTTACCGCCAGGGAGAAGCTTTCTTT.